This T cell receptor beta chain was profiled in a study of T cells in Graves' hyperthyroidism and ophthalmopathy (dated by TCRdb to the late 2010s). The study in broad terms: Peripheral blood was sampled at the time of initial diagnosis, prior to any treatment. TCR V-J signatures able to tell the groups apart were searched for in a discovery cohort of 95 to 100 patients, of whom roughly 42 had Graves' ophthalmopathy and roughly 59 had stable Graves' hyperthyroidism. An independent validation cohort of 18 to 20 hyperthyroidism patients and 17 patients who later progressed to ophthalmopathy tested prospective prediction of ophthalmopathy. The 75 to 100 discovery patients were randomly split 7:3 into training and test sets. Thyroid tissue and blood T-cell repertoires from about six Graves' hyperthyroidism patients were also compared in the study. Once sampling was done, hyperthyroidism patients were given methimazole at a starting dose of 30 mg daily, whereas ophthalmopathy patients were given high-dose intravenous methylprednisolone. The paper describes TCR Vbeta CDR3 sequencing of about 140 peripheral blood samples, made up of 43 ophthalmopathy patients, roughly 75 hyperthyroidism patients and some 17 progressor patients.

This clonotype came up a few times. Its target antigen remains unknown. No clone much larger than this one lies a single base away; base qualities are absent. The TCR beta CDR3 regions were amplified from RNA transcripts. The first round of RT-PCR for the TCR CDR3 was performed with the HTBI primer set and the Qiagen OneStep RT-PCR kit. Libraries were constructed in a second round of multiplex PCR, after which size selection and purification were performed. The libraries were sequenced on an Illumina HiSeq2000 using paired-end 100 bp reads. The original methods were these. Raw data were processed with SOAPnuke, discarding reads with adapters, uncalled bases, mean Phred below 15, or no exact constant-primer or identifier match. COPE v1.2.5 was used to merge the high-quality paired reads, and each unique nucleotide sequence was defined as a clonotype. Clonotypes were aligned to IMGT TRBV, TRBD and TRBJ reference segments using MiTCR v1.1. The analysis was restricted to V-J combinations with a frequency above 0.0001, which together covered 98% to 99.2% of the repertoires. The TCS score was defined as the ratio of F50 (clonal expansion) to E x V (chaos), calculated using BLOSUM62-based TCRdist between CDR3 peptides within each V-J. Welch's t-statistics and random forest reduced 500 to 550 V-J features to 10 to 15, which were used in a naive Bayes classifier (R e1071). TCRdb reprocessed the public reads (quality trimming at Q25 with fastp, clone calling with MiXCR) and kept in-frame beta chains. Entries are consolidated by CDR3 protein sequence, retaining the most common genes and DNA. These V and J calls rely on TCRdb rather than the paper's analysis. A total of about 290,000 distinct CDR3 sequences appear in this sample, roughly 15% of them only once. The ten biggest clones cover roughly 8.2% of the sample.

Stable Graves' hyperthyroidism was defined as the absence of progression to ophthalmopathy over 18 months of follow-up. The hyperthyroidism patients were between 18 and 65 years old and newly diagnosed, with a disease duration of less than 2 months. Patients with uncontrolled infections, other autoimmune diseases, pregnancy or lactation were excluded. Clinical symptoms, serum thyroxine and TRAb, thyroid ultrasound, and orbital computed tomography formed the basis for the diagnoses. PBMCs were isolated from roughly 10 ml of fresh peripheral blood by Ficoll-Paque density gradient centrifugation. Total RNA was extracted using Trizol reagent, and RNA quality was assessed on an Agilent 2100 Bioanalyzer. CDR1 and CDR2 are drawn from the germline V gene: SNHLY, FYNNEI. CDR3 length: 14 amino acids, cysteine to phenylalanine. Only the CDR3 DNA stays, 42 bases, in frame from base 1. The germline ends are 14 bases apart after V is trimmed by 8 bases and J by 1 base.

The full study reports these points: Sample size was not statistically predetermined, and investigators were not blinded to group allocation. Most expanded thyroid clonotypes (frequency above 0.001) were also detected in blood, suggesting blood repertoires may reflect thyroid immune responses. A 13 V-J signature model separated ophthalmopathy from stable hyperthyroidism, with around 88% sensitivity and just under 84% specificity in cross-validation and 80%/75% in testing. In validation, the model predicted progression to ophthalmopathy with 60% to 71% sensitivity and 72% to 75% specificity, a median of about six months before onset.

The receptor's source is a woman aged 40 to 49 with Graves' hyperthyroidism. Sequenced material: blood. The sequence links TRBV2 to TRBJ1-1, with the D gene uncertain. The DNA reads TGTGCCAGCCGGAATGGCAGATCGAACACTGAAGCTTTCTTT. This sequence encodes CASRNGRSNTEAFF.